These T cell receptor beta chains were read from a single sample in a study of CDR3 diversity in severe acne. TCRdb called the PCR reads again in MiXCR, with one record for every CDR3 protein. Among more than 70,000 distinct CDR3 sequences listed, about 49% were seen once. Sequenced sample: blood. The source of these receptors is a male donor with severe acne vulgaris. CDR3s include the opening cysteine and the closing phenylalanine or tryptophan. The D gene is left open where the match is weak. Rows give clone size only sometimes, using once, few, many, or a class for an expanded clone.

clone_size: few
j_call: TRBJ2-7
v_call: TRBV6-5
d_call: TRBD1
cdr3_aa: CASSLVGQTYEQYF
cdr3_nt: TGTGCCAGCAGTTTAGTGGGACAGACCTACGAGCAGTACTTC

clone_size: .
j_call: TRBJ2-1
v_call: TRBV3-1
d_call: TRBD1
cdr3_aa: CASSSGTGAYNEQFF
cdr3_nt: TGTGCCAGCAGCTCCGGGACAGGGGCCTACAATGAGCAGTTCTTC

clone_size: .
j_call: TRBJ2-3
v_call: TRBV5-1
d_call: TRBD2
cdr3_aa: CASSLAGLDTDTQYF
cdr3_nt: TGCGCCAGCAGCTTGGCGGGACTAGATACAGATACGCAGTATTTT

clone_size: .
j_call: TRBJ2-7
v_call: TRBV25-1
d_call: TRBD2
cdr3_aa: CASSEFGASGNNEQYF
cdr3_nt: TGTGCCAGCAGTGAATTTGGCGCTAGCGGGAACAACGAGCAGTACTTC

clone_size: many
j_call: TRBJ1-3
v_call: TRBV20-1
d_call: .
cdr3_aa: CSATQKGNTIYF
cdr3_nt: TGCAGTGCTACCCAGAAAGGAAACACCATATATTTT

clone_size: .
j_call: TRBJ2-2
v_call: TRBV11-3
d_call: .
cdr3_aa: CASSLGTGGELFF
cdr3_nt: TGTGCCAGCAGCTTGGGGACTGGCGGGGAGCTGTTTTTT

clone_size: many
j_call: TRBJ2-7
v_call: TRBV9
d_call: .
cdr3_aa: CASSDSGDTYEQYF
cdr3_nt: TGTGCCAGCAGCGACTCGGGAGACACCTACGAGCAGTACTTC

clone_size: many
j_call: TRBJ2-1
v_call: TRBV7-3
d_call: .
cdr3_aa: CASSPSFANNEQFF
cdr3_nt: TGTGCCAGCAGCCCTTCTTTCGCCAACAATGAGCAGTTCTTC

clone_size: .
j_call: TRBJ2-4
v_call: TRBV20-1
d_call: TRBD1
cdr3_aa: CSAREKGQLIAKNIQYF
cdr3_nt: TGCAGTGCTAGAGAAAAGGGACAGCTAATAGCCAAAAACATTCAGTACTTC

clone_size: many
j_call: TRBJ2-7
v_call: TRBV20-1
d_call: .
cdr3_aa: CSAYASYEQYF
cdr3_nt: TGCAGTGCTTATGCCTCCTACGAGCAGTACTTC

clone_size: many
j_call: TRBJ2-7
v_call: TRBV7-2
d_call: TRBD1
cdr3_aa: CASSLMGQGVHEQYF
cdr3_nt: TGTGCCAGCAGCTTAATGGGACAGGGGGTTCACGAGCAGTACTTC

clone_size: few
j_call: TRBJ2-3
v_call: TRBV4-2
d_call: .
cdr3_aa: CASSQETTWDTDTQYF
cdr3_nt: TGTGCCAGCAGCCAGGAGACTACTTGGGACACAGATACGCAGTATTTT

clone_size: .
j_call: TRBJ1-1
v_call: TRBV29-1
d_call: TRBD1
cdr3_aa: CSVDPAGTGLEAFF
cdr3_nt: TGCAGCGTTGATCCGGCGGGGACAGGGCTTGAAGCTTTCTTT

clone_size: medium-sized
j_call: TRBJ2-3
v_call: TRBV7-3
d_call: .
cdr3_aa: CASSHQVSKTDTQYF
cdr3_nt: TGTGCCAGCAGTCACCAGGTGTCAAAAACAGATACGCAGTATTTT

clone_size: many
j_call: TRBJ1-5
v_call: TRBV20-1
d_call: .
cdr3_aa: CSARGGPSNQPQHF
cdr3_nt: TGCAGTGCTAGAGGAGGGCCTAGCAATCAGCCCCAGCATTTT

clone_size: .
j_call: TRBJ2-1
v_call: TRBV7-2
d_call: TRBD2
cdr3_aa: CASSLGTSGNDEQFF
cdr3_nt: TGTGCCAGCAGCTTGGGGACTAGCGGGAATGATGAGCAGTTCTTC

clone_size: .
j_call: TRBJ2-7
v_call: TRBV10-1
d_call: .
cdr3_aa: CASSENVGYEQYF
cdr3_nt: TGCGCCAGCAGTGAGAACGTGGGGTACGAGCAGTACTTC

clone_size: few
j_call: TRBJ2-5
v_call: TRBV9
d_call: TRBD2
cdr3_aa: CASSVSGRAGQETQYF
cdr3_nt: TGTGCCAGCAGCGTGAGCGGGAGGGCGGGTCAAGAGACCCAGTACTTC

clone_size: few
j_call: TRBJ2-3
v_call: TRBV18
d_call: .
cdr3_aa: CASSPPAGARDTQYF
cdr3_nt: TGTGCCAGCTCACCCCCCGCGGGGGCCAGGGATACGCAGTATTTT

clone_size: .
j_call: TRBJ1-2
v_call: TRBV29-1
d_call: .
cdr3_aa: CSVEDRDGKIYGYTF
cdr3_nt: TGCAGCGTTGAAGATCGGGACGGTAAGATCTATGGCTACACCTTC

clone_size: .
j_call: TRBJ2-5
v_call: TRBV25-1
d_call: .
cdr3_aa: CASSEGETQYF
cdr3_nt: TGTGCCAGCAGTGAGGGGGAGACCCAGTACTTC

clone_size: .
j_call: TRBJ1-1
v_call: TRBV12-3/TRBV12-4
d_call: .
cdr3_aa: CASTLNQNTEAFF
cdr3_nt: TGTGCCAGCACCCTAAACCAGAACACTGAAGCTTTCTTT

clone_size: .
j_call: TRBJ1-2
v_call: TRBV15
d_call: .
cdr3_aa: CATGGGHTYGYTF
cdr3_nt: TGTGCCACCGGCGGGGGACACACATATGGCTACACCTTC

clone_size: .
j_call: TRBJ1-2
v_call: TRBV25-1
d_call: TRBD1
cdr3_aa: CASSLPGQGYPSADGYTF
cdr3_nt: TGTGCCAGCAGTCTACCGGGACAGGGGTATCCGTCAGCGGATGGCTACACCTTC

clone_size: many
j_call: TRBJ1-1
v_call: TRBV10-3
d_call: .
cdr3_aa: CAISEGNRNTEAFF
cdr3_nt: TGTGCCATCAGTGAGGGGAATAGGAACACTGAAGCTTTCTTT

clone_size: .
j_call: TRBJ2-5
v_call: TRBV9
d_call: .
cdr3_aa: CASSAASTETQYF
cdr3_nt: TGTGCCAGCAGCGCTGCTAGCACAGAGACCCAGTACTTC

clone_size: medium-sized
j_call: TRBJ2-5
v_call: TRBV6-6
d_call: .
cdr3_aa: CASSYYREEETQYF
cdr3_nt: TGTGCCAGCAGTTATTACAGGGAAGAAGAGACCCAGTACTTC

clone_size: few
j_call: TRBJ1-2
v_call: TRBV5-4
d_call: TRBD1
cdr3_aa: CASSLEQGIGGYTF
cdr3_nt: TGTGCCAGCAGCTTGGAACAGGGGATAGGTGGCTACACCTTC

clone_size: many
j_call: TRBJ2-7
v_call: TRBV10-3
d_call: TRBD2
cdr3_aa: CAISPDFGGGVLTEQYF
cdr3_nt: TGTGCCATCAGCCCCGACTTTGGGGGGGGGGTATTAACCGAGCAGTACTTC

clone_size: .
j_call: TRBJ2-5
v_call: TRBV7-2
d_call: .
cdr3_aa: CASRGGVQETQYF
cdr3_nt: TGTGCCAGCAGGGGCGGGGTCCAAGAGACCCAGTACTTC

clone_size: few
j_call: TRBJ2-7
v_call: TRBV6-1
d_call: .
cdr3_aa: CASKSPVGDSYEQYF
cdr3_nt: TGTGCCAGCAAAAGCCCGGTAGGGGATTCCTACGAGCAGTACTTC

clone_size: few
j_call: TRBJ1-1
v_call: TRBV25-1
d_call: .
cdr3_aa: CASEMGTEAFF
cdr3_nt: TGTGCCAGCGAAATGGGCACTGAAGCTTTCTTT

clone_size: .
j_call: TRBJ1-5
v_call: TRBV10-3
d_call: .
cdr3_aa: CAISARNQPQHF
cdr3_nt: TGTGCCATCAGTGCTCGAAATCAGCCCCAGCATTTT

clone_size: many
j_call: TRBJ1-2
v_call: TRBV9
d_call: .
cdr3_aa: CASSGSGVGYTF
cdr3_nt: TGTGCCAGCAGCGGATCAGGGGTGGGCTACACCTTC

clone_size: few
j_call: TRBJ2-1
v_call: TRBV28
d_call: .
cdr3_aa: CAIVGGAYNEQFF
cdr3_nt: TGTGCCATCGTAGGGGGGGCCTACAATGAGCAGTTCTTC

clone_size: .
j_call: TRBJ2-5
v_call: TRBV9
d_call: .
cdr3_aa: CASSVAGRGKDEQYF
cdr3_nt: TGTGCCAGCAGCGTAGCGGGGCGGGGTAAGGATGAGCAGTACTTC

clone_size: many
j_call: TRBJ1-2
v_call: TRBV6-5
d_call: TRBD1
cdr3_aa: CASTHGIGQGASVF
cdr3_nt: TGTGCCAGCACCCACGGCATTGGACAGGGGGCATCCGTCTTC

clone_size: .
j_call: TRBJ1-2
v_call: TRBV19
d_call: .
cdr3_aa: CASFQGDYGYTF
cdr3_nt: TGTGCCAGCTTCCAGGGTGACTATGGCTACACCTTC

clone_size: once
j_call: TRBJ2-5
v_call: TRBV7-2
d_call: .
cdr3_aa: CASSRGGGKTQYF
cdr3_nt: TGTGCCAGCAGCCGAGGGGGGGGGAAGACCCAGTACTTC

clone_size: .
j_call: TRBJ2-7
v_call: TRBV4-3
d_call: .
cdr3_aa: CASSQLEGSPYEQYF
cdr3_nt: TGCGCCAGCAGCCAATTGGAGGGGTCTCCCTACGAGCAGTACTTC

clone_size: many
j_call: TRBJ1-5
v_call: TRBV28
d_call: .
cdr3_aa: CASKEQGGGNQPQHF
cdr3_nt: TGTGCCAGCAAAGAACAGGGAGGGGGCAATCAGCCCCAGCATTTT

clone_size: .
j_call: TRBJ2-2
v_call: TRBV5-5
d_call: TRBD1
cdr3_aa: CASRFGQGNTGELFF
cdr3_nt: TGTGCCAGCAGATTCGGACAGGGGAACACCGGGGAGCTGTTTTTT

clone_size: few
j_call: TRBJ1-3
v_call: TRBV3-1
d_call: TRBD1
cdr3_aa: CASSQELRDSSGNTIYF
cdr3_nt: TGTGCCAGCAGCCAAGAACTGCGGGACAGCTCTGGAAACACCATATATTTT

clone_size: .
j_call: TRBJ2-3
v_call: TRBV24-1
d_call: TRBD1
cdr3_aa: CATSELPGQGPTDTQYF
cdr3_nt: TGTGCCACCAGTGAACTTCCGGGACAGGGACCAACAGATACGCAGTATTTT

clone_size: .
j_call: TRBJ2-1
v_call: TRBV5-6
d_call: .
cdr3_aa: CASSLAQGSYNEQFF
cdr3_nt: TGTGCCAGCAGCTTGGCCCAGGGGAGCTACAATGAGCAGTTCTTC

clone_size: few
j_call: TRBJ2-7
v_call: TRBV29-1
d_call: .
cdr3_aa: CSVADGHVAYEQYF
cdr3_nt: TGCAGCGTTGCCGACGGACACGTTGCCTACGAGCAGTACTTC

clone_size: few
j_call: TRBJ1-2
v_call: TRBV19
d_call: .
cdr3_aa: CASSIQRDGYTF
cdr3_nt: TGTGCCAGTAGTATACAGAGGGATGGCTACACCTTC

clone_size: many
j_call: TRBJ2-1
v_call: TRBV28
d_call: .
cdr3_aa: CASSFSLRPETSNEQFF
cdr3_nt: TGTGCCAGCAGTTTCTCCCTCAGGCCAGAAACATCCAATGAGCAGTTCTTC

clone_size: .
j_call: TRBJ2-7
v_call: TRBV6-2/TRBV6-3
d_call: .
cdr3_aa: CASSYADGVSYEQYF
cdr3_nt: TGTGCCAGCAGTTACGCGGACGGAGTCTCCTACGAGCAGTACTTC

clone_size: .
j_call: TRBJ2-7
v_call: TRBV20-1
d_call: TRBD2
cdr3_aa: CSALLGRREDEQYF
cdr3_nt: TGCAGTGCTCTTCTCGGCCGACGGGAGGACGAGCAGTACTTC

clone_size: few
j_call: TRBJ1-1
v_call: TRBV5-1
d_call: TRBD1
cdr3_aa: CASSPGQGPLEAFF
cdr3_nt: TGCGCCAGCAGCCCGGGACAGGGTCCATTAGAAGCTTTCTTT

clone_size: many
j_call: TRBJ2-3
v_call: TRBV2
d_call: TRBD1
cdr3_aa: CASRGRTGGTDTQYF
cdr3_nt: TGTGCCAGCAGGGGTCGGACAGGGGGCACAGATACGCAGTATTTT

clone_size: .
j_call: TRBJ1-1
v_call: TRBV5-6
d_call: .
cdr3_aa: CASSLGQTEAFF
cdr3_nt: TGTGCCAGCAGCTTGGGACAAACTGAAGCTTTCTTT

clone_size: .
j_call: TRBJ2-5
v_call: TRBV5-1
d_call: TRBD2
cdr3_aa: CASSLLAGRPGPETQYF
cdr3_nt: TGCGCCAGCAGCCTACTAGCGGGAAGACCCGGCCCGGAGACCCAGTACTTC

clone_size: many
j_call: TRBJ2-3
v_call: TRBV15
d_call: .
cdr3_aa: CATSRGGTAATSTDTQYF
cdr3_nt: TGTGCCACCAGCAGAGGGGGGACGGCAGCAACAAGCACAGATACGCAGTATTTT

clone_size: .
j_call: TRBJ2-5
v_call: TRBV6-2/TRBV6-3
d_call: TRBD1
cdr3_aa: CASSYSDREAQYF
cdr3_nt: TGTGCCAGCAGTTACTCGGACAGGGAGGCCCAGTACTTC

clone_size: few
j_call: TRBJ2-6
v_call: TRBV11-1
d_call: TRBD1
cdr3_aa: CASSLTGQESGANVLTF
cdr3_nt: TGTGCCAGCAGCTTAACGGGACAGGAATCTGGGGCCAACGTCCTGACTTTC

clone_size: .
j_call: TRBJ1-2
v_call: TRBV2
d_call: TRBD1
cdr3_aa: CASSAGTGQYGYTF
cdr3_nt: TGTGCCAGCAGTGCCGGGACAGGCCAATATGGCTACACCTTC